The 7 T cell receptor beta chains presented below share a single source sample, sequenced in a study of blood T cell repertoires in COVID-19. Clones were read by immunoSEQ multiplex PCR, and TCRdb kept only the in-frame ones, dropping some. The sample contains more than 65,000 clones, roughly 82% of which appear only once. The sample was peripheral blood. The receptors were gathered from a human donor in a cohort sampled during active COVID-19.

This clone was seen only a few times. As DNA, the CDR3 is TGTGCCAGCAGGAAGTGGGGACAGGTATACGAGCAGTACTTC. This sequence encodes CASRKWGQVYEQYF. This chain joins TRBV2 and TRBJ2-7; 8 bases map to TRBD1. V gave up 6 bases and J gave up 4 bases; unmatched junction bases: 8. Germline assignment: CDR1 SNHLY and CDR2 FYNNEI. CDR3 length: 14 amino acids.

The gene calls are TRBV3-1 (or the pseudogene TRBV3-2) and TRBJ2-7; 7 nucleotides agree with TRBD2. With V trimmed by 4 bases and J by 4 bases, 10 bases remained unmatched. CDR1 and CDR2 (germline): LGHDT, YNNKEL (reference sequence). The CDR3 runs 15 residues. CDR3 sequence (DNA): TGTGCCAGCAGCCGGCAGTCGGGAGGTTATTACGAGCAGTACTTC. Protein: CASSRQSGGYYEQYF.

CDR3 sequence (DNA): TGTGCCAGCAGGAGAACAACGGGACAGACGAATAATTCACCCCTCCACTTT. This sequence encodes CASRRTTGQTNNSPLHF. The V and J genes are TRBV27 and TRBJ1-6; 7 bases align to TRBD1. CDR3 length: 17 amino acids. V lost 6 bases, J lost 5 bases, and 13 bases stayed unmatched. CDR1 and CDR2 from the germline V gene are MNHEY and SMNVEV (reference sequence).

The J gene is TRBJ2-3, the V gene TRBV28; 7 bases map to TRBD1. The V segment lost 8 bases and the J segment 2 bases; nucleotides outside the gene matches: 7. From germline, CDR1 is MDHEN and CDR2 SYDVKM. The CDR3 is 14 amino acids. CDR3 nucleotide sequence: TGTGCCAGCCCCCGGGGACAGAACACAGATACGCAGTATTTT. This translates into CASPRGQNTDTQYF.

This chain uses TRBV21-1 with TRBJ1-5. TRBV21-1 represents a pseudogene. The CDR3 is 19 residues long. The CDR3 nucleotides are TGTGCCAGCAGCGTCCACACCGAAATCACGGGACTTAGCAATCAGCCCCAGCATTTT. As protein: CASSVHTEITGLSNQPQHF.

This chain connects TRBV7-6 to TRBJ1-3, with 7 bases identical to TRBD1. V shed 0 bases and J 0 bases; nucleotides not matched to a gene: 5. The length of the CDR3 is 17 residues. Germline V CDR1 and CDR2: SGHVS, FNYEAQ. The CDR3 nucleotides read TGTGCCAGCAGCTTAGCGGGGACAGCCTCCTCTGGAAACACCATATATTTT. Translated: CASSLAGTASSGNTIYF. Full variable domain (rest looked up from reference TRBV7-6 and TRBJ1-3): GAGVSQSPRYKVTKRGQDVALRCDPISGHVSLYWYRQALGQGPEFLTYFNYEAQQDKSGLPNDRFSAERPEGSISTLTIQRTEQRDSAMYRCASSLAGTASSGNTIYFGEGSWLTVV.

This clone was counted only a few times. The chain is built from TRBV5-1 and TRBJ1-1; D perhaps matches TRBD1 (5 bases). Trimming left V 0 bases short and J 7 bases short, with 16 bases between. Per germline, CDR1 SGHRS and CDR2 YFSETQ. The CDR3 is made up of 15 amino acids. The CDR3 nucleotides read TGCGCCAGCAGCTTGGAAGGGCAGGGAAGAGGTGAAGCTTTCTTT. It codes for CASSLEGQGRGEAFF.